This note documents a single TCR beta chain sequence. Antigen: not known. Only in-frame clones appear in the TCRdb table, and some are missing; sequencing was by immunoSEQ multiplex PCR. Altogether 26,000 or so clones are present, 75% to 90% being singletons, with the ten largest covering around 4.9%. These data are taken from a study of lymphopenia after photon versus proton radiotherapy. Overall study findings and caveats: Only patients who died were analyzed for survival; proton advantage is unproven.

CDR1 is SGHVS and CDR2 is FQNEAQ in the germline V gene. Trimming removed 1 base from V and 6 bases from J; junction bases left unmatched: 13. The length of the CDR3 is 17 residues. This rearrangement joins TRBV7-8 to TRBJ1-1; 8 bases agree with TRBD1. The receptor comes from a man aged 25 to 45 with gastric cancer. The material sequenced was peripheral blood, taken from a patient treated with photon-based radiotherapy. The CDR3 spells CASSLETGAVTRAEAFF. CDR3 coding DNA: TGTGCCAGCAGCTTAGAGACAGGGGCCGTAACAAGGGCTGAAGCTTTCTTT.